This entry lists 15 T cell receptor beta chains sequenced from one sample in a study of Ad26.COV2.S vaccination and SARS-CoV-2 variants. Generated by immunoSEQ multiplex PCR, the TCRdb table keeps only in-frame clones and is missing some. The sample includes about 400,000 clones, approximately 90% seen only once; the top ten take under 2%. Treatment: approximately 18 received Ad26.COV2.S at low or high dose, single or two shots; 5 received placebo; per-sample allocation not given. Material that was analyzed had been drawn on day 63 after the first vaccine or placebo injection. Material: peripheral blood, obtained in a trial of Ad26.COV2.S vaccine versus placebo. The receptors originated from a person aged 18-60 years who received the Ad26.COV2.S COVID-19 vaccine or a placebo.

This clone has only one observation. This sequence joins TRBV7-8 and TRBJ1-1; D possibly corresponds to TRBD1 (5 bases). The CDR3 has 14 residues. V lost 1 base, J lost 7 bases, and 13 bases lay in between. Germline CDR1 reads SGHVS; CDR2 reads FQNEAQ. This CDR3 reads CASSLDPRTREAFF. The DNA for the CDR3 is TGTGCCAGCAGCTTAGATCCTCGGACACGTGAAGCTTTCTTT.

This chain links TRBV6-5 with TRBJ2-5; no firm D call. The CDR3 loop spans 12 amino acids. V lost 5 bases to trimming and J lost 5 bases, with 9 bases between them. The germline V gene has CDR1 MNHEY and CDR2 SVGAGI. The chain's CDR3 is CASSHPDETQYF. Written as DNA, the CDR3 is TGTGCCAGCAGTCACCCCGACGAGACCCAGTACTTC.

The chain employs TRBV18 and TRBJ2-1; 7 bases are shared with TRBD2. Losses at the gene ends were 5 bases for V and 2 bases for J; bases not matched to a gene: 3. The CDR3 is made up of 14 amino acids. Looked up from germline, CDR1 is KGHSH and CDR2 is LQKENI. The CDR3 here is CASSSGLAYNEQFF. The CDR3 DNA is TGTGCCAGCTCATCCGGACTAGCCTACAATGAGCAGTTCTTC.

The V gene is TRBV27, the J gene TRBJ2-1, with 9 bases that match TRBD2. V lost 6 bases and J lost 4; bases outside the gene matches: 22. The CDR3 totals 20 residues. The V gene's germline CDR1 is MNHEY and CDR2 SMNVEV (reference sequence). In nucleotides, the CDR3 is TGTGCCAGCAGCACTAGGTCTATGACTAGCGGATACCTCTTATACAATGAGCAGTTCTTC. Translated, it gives CASSTRSMTSGYLLYNEQFF.

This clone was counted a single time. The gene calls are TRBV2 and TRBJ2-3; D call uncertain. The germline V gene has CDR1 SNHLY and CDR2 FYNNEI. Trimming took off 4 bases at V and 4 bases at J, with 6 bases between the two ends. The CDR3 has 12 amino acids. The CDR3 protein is CASSVSSDTQYF. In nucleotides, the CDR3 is TGTGCCAGCAGTGTGTCCTCAGATACGCAGTATTTT.

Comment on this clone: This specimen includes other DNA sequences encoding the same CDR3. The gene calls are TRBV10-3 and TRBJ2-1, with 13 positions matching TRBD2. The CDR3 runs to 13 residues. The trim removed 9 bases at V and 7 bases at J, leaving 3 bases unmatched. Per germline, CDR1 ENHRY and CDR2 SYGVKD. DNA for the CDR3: TGTGCCATAAAGGGACTAGCGGGGAATGAGCAGTTCTTC. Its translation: CAIKGLAGNEQFF.

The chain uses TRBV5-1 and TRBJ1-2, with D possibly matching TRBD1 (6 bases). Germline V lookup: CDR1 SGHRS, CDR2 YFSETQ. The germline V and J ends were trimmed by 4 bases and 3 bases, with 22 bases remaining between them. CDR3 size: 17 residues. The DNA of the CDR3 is TGCGCCAGCAGCCTGCGACCTACGGGACAAACGGACTATGGCTACACCTTC. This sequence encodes CASSLRPTGQTDYGYTF.

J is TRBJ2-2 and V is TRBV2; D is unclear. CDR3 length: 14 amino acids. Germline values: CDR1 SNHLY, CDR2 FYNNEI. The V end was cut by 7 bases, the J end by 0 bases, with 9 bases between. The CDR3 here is CASMARPNTGELFF. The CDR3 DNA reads TGTGCCAGCATGGCCCGACCGAACACCGGGGAGCTGTTTTTT. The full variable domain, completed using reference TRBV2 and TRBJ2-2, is EPEVTQTPSHQVTQMGQEVILRCVPISNHLYFYWYRQILGQKVEFLVSFYNNEISEKSEIFDDQFSVERPDGSNFTLKIRSTKLEDSAMYFCASMARPNTGELFFGEGSRLTVL.

Here the CDR3 DNA reads TGTGCCAGTAGTATGTCTGGGGGGGAAAGTCAGCCCCAGCATTTT. This encodes CASSMSGGESQPQHF. J is TRBJ1-5 and V is TRBV19, with D perhaps matching TRBD1 (5 bases). From germline, CDR1 is LNHDA and CDR2 SQIVND (reference sequence). The CDR3 loop spans 15 amino acids. Trimming removed 3 bases from V and 6 bases from J, with 15 bases in between.

The CDR3 bases are TGTGCCTGGAGTGTACTCGGCCCCTACGAGCAGTACTTC. Its translation is CAWSVLGPYEQYF. The chain couples TRBV30 to TRBJ2-7; D uncertain. Trimming removed 0 bases at V and 2 bases at J, with 8 bases between. CDR1 GTSNPN and CDR2 SVGIG come from the germline V gene (reference sequence). There are 13 residues in the CDR3.

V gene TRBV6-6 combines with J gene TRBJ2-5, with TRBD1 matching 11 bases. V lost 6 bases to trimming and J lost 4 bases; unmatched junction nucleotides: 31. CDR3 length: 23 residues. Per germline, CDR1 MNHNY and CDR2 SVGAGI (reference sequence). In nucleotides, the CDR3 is TGTGCCAGCAGCTTAACCCGGGACAGGGGGTCAAGATTACAAATGAATCGGGGAGAGACCCAGTACTTC. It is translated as CASSLTRDRGSRLQMNRGETQYF.

The CDR3 region is CASSDRLGFNEQFF. The CDR3 bases are TGCGCCAGCAGTGACCGACTAGGCTTCAATGAGCAGTTCTTC. The chain carries TRBV10-2 and TRBJ2-1, with D perhaps matching TRBD2 (6 bases). CDR3 length equals 14 residues. V lost 3 bases and J lost 6, with 12 bases in between. Germline V gene sequence: CDR1 WSHSY, CDR2 SAAADI.

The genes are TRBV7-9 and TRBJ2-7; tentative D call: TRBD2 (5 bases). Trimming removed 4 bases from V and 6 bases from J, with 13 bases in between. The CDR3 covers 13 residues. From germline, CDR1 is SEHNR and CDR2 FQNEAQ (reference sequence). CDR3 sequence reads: CASSSRGSVEQYF. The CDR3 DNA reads TGTGCCAGCAGCTCCCGGGGTAGCGTCGAGCAGTACTTC.

This CDR3 is CAHSGTSGSRDSYNEQFF. The CDR3 nucleotides read TGTGCTCACTCCGGGACTAGCGGGTCCCGGGACTCCTACAATGAGCAGTTCTTC. This chain links TRBV12-5 with TRBJ2-1, with 12 bases fitting TRBD2. The CDR3 totals 18 residues. Germline values: CDR1 LGHNT, CDR2 FRNRAP. J was trimmed by 0 bases and V by 11 bases; bases with no gene match: 14.

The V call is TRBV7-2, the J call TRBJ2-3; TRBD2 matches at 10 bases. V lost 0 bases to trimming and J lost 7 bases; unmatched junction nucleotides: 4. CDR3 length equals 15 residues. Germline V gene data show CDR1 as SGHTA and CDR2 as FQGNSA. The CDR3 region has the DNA TGTGCCAGCAGCTTAGCCCTGACTAGCGGGTATACGCAGTATTTT. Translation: CASSLALTSGYTQYF.